Shown below are 19 T cell receptor beta chains from a single sample sequenced in a study of shared T cell receptors in the human thymus (dated by TCRdb to the early 2020s). Receptor amplification or capture employed the immunoSEQ multiplex PCR assay. The clones in this table, taken by TCRdb from immuneACCESS, are in-frame only. Not every clone is retained; where verified, under half of the shortfall comes from an unresolved V gene, and the cause of the rest is unknown. Recorded for this sample are hundreds of thousands of clones; around 82% of them occurred a single time. Of the sample, 0.013% is held by the ten largest clones. In addition, the sample was reused for a study of human thymus T cells.

Sequencing input: thymocytes. These receptors were taken from a boy in the first two years of life with a congenital heart defect. Donor details come from another sample of the same person, matched by shared clones.

This chain connects TRBV7-2 to TRBJ2-7; 14 nucleotides match TRBD2. After removal of 5 bases from V and 2 bases from J, the junction contained 8 bases not matched to a gene. This CDR3 contains 17 residues. In germline, CDR1 is SGHTA, CDR2 FQGNSA. The CDR3 is CASSPGTSGSWAYEQYF. The CDR3 DNA reads TGTGCCAGCAGCCCAGGGACTAGCGGGAGCTGGGCCTACGAGCAGTACTTC.

This clone showed up just a few times. The chain carries TRBV23-1 and TRBJ2-7; TRBD1 matches at 10 bases. TRBV23-1 is annotated as an ORF whose role is uncertain. The V gene end was trimmed by 2 bases and the J gene end by 0 bases; junction bases not matched to a gene: 4. CDR3 size: 16 residues. CDR3 region: CASSQDRGRISYEQYF. The CDR3 DNA reads as TGCGCCAGCAGTCAAGACAGGGGGCGAATCTCCTACGAGCAGTACTTC.

This clone turned up a few times. The chain employs TRBV29-1 and TRBJ1-3; D uncertain. V was pared by 6 bases and J by 0 bases, with 6 bases between. Germline CDR1 is SQVTM and CDR2 is ANQGSEA. CDR3 length equals 12 residues. CDR3: CSVKSSGNTIYF. CDR3 nucleotide sequence: TGCAGCGTAAAGAGCTCTGGAAACACCATATATTTT.

V usage is TRBV7-2 and J usage is TRBJ2-7; TRBD2 matches at 9 bases. Germline CDR1 reads SGHTA; CDR2 reads FQGNSA. The CDR3 has 19 residues. V lost 4 bases and J lost 2; bases outside the gene matches: 18. CDR3 bases: TGTGCCAGCAGCTACGACAGGGCCCTTCTAGCGGGGTTAACCTACGAGCAGTACTTC. It specifies CASSYDRALLAGLTYEQYF.

The rearrangement links TRBV7-6 to TRBJ2-7; the match to TRBD1 covers 7 bases. V shed 1 base and J 0 bases; nucleotides not matched to a gene: 6. CDR3 size: 16 residues. CDR1 and CDR2 from the germline V gene are SGHVS and FNYEAQ. CDR3 nucleotides: TGTGCCAGCAGCTTAGGCAGGGGGTACCGCTCCTACGAGCAGTACTTC. Translation gives CASSLGRGYRSYEQYF.

This chain connects TRBV30 to TRBJ1-2, with a possible D match to TRBD1 (5 bases). V was clipped by 0 bases and J by 7 bases, with 9 bases between them. The CDR3 extends over 12 amino acids. The V gene's germline CDR1 is GTSNPN and CDR2 SVGIG (reference sequence). CDR3 DNA: TGTGCCTGGAGTGTACGGGGGGTTGGCTACACCTTC. Protein: CAWSVRGVGYTF.

There are a few counts of this clone. This chain joins TRBV13 and TRBJ2-7; 10 bases are a match to TRBD2. CDR3 length equals 21 residues. Germline V lookup: CDR1 PRHDT, CDR2 FYEKMQ (reference sequence). With V trimmed by 1 base and J by 3 bases, 21 bases remained unmatched. CDR3 coding DNA: TGTGCCAGCAGCTTAGCCCGGGCGAGCGGGAGGGCCTCGCCGCCCTTCTACGAGCAGTACTTC. The encoded protein is CASSLARASGRASPPFYEQYF.

The chain carries TRBV6-5 and TRBJ2-7; D possibly corresponds to TRBD1 (6 bases). The V gene lost 6 bases and the J gene lost 0 bases, with 15 bases spanning the gap. Germline assignment: CDR1 MNHEY and CDR2 SVGAGI. CDR3 length: 15 amino acids. CDR3 nucleotides: TGTGCCAGCAGCAAACAGGGAGTTGGCTCCTACGAGCAGTACTTC. It encodes CASSKQGVGSYEQYF.

The rearrangement joins TRBV7-9 to TRBJ2-1, with a possible D match to TRBD2 (6 bases). V was pared by 3 bases and J by 7 bases, with 13 bases between. Germline V gene data show CDR1 as SEHNR and CDR2 as FQNEAQ (reference sequence). This CDR3 is 14 amino acids long. The CDR3 loop is CASSFWQGGNEQFF. The CDR3 DNA follows: TGTGCCAGCAGCTTTTGGCAGGGAGGAAATGAGCAGTTCTTC.

This chain joins TRBV4-3 and TRBJ2-1; TRBD2 agrees at 11 bases. Germline CDR1 is LGHNA and CDR2 is YSLEER. The CDR3 contains 20 residues. Trimming at V came to 4 bases and at J to 4 bases, leaving 18 bases not matched to a gene. CDR3 sequence: CASSRQPLAGGGGVYNEQFF. For the CDR3, the DNA is TGCGCCAGCAGCCGGCAGCCCCTAGCGGGAGGAGGGGGGGTATACAATGAGCAGTTCTTC.

This chain joins TRBV11-3 and TRBJ2-7; 8 positions agree with TRBD1. Germline V CDR1 and CDR2: SGHNT, YENEEA. Trimming took 6 bases from V and 4 from J; bases not matched to a gene: 5. This CDR3 contains 13 residues. Written as DNA, the CDR3 is TGTGCCAGCAGTCAAGGACAGGGTTACGAGCAGTACTTC. Translated: CASSQGQGYEQYF.

This clone has more than one count but fewer than ten. The V gene is TRBV4-1, the J gene TRBJ2-5; D may be TRBD1 (6 bases). The germline CDR1 and CDR2 sequences are MGHRA and YSYEKL. The CDR3 length is 14 residues. V was pared by 4 bases and J by 2 bases, with 11 bases between. Here the CDR3 DNA reads TGCGCCAGCAGCCTCGGGACAAAACAAGAGACCCAGTACTTC. This sequence encodes CASSLGTKQETQYF.

The J gene is TRBJ2-3, the V gene TRBV4-2, with TRBD2 as a possible D gene (5 bases). Germline assignment: CDR1 LGHNA and CDR2 YNFKEQ. Trimming pared 0 bases from V and 5 bases from J, leaving 12 bases between. The CDR3 is 15 amino acids. CDR3 DNA: TGTGCCAGCAGCCAAGATTCCGGGGTTCGAGATACGCAGTATTTT. It codes for CASSQDSGVRDTQYF.

The J gene is TRBJ2-3, the V gene TRBV18; perhaps TRBD2 as D (5 bases). The CDR3 contains 17 residues. V gave up 0 bases and J gave up 3 bases, with 16 bases separating them. CDR1 is KGHSH and CDR2 is LQKENI in the germline V gene. CDR3 in amino acids: CASSPPPSRRRTDTQYF. CDR3 nucleotide sequence: TGTGCCAGCTCACCACCCCCTAGCAGGAGACGGACAGATACGCAGTATTTT.

The V call is TRBV30, the J call TRBJ2-7, with 8 nucleotides matching TRBD1. Unmatched junction bases numbered 22, after V lost 3 bases and J lost 9 bases. Per the germline V gene, CDR1 is GTSNPN and CDR2 is SVGIG (reference sequence). The CDR3 is 17 residues long. The CDR3 region has the DNA TGTGCCTGGAGCCCTGGGACAGGAAGTGTGGTAGGGTGCGGGCAGTACTTC. Translating it yields CAWSPGTGSVVGCGQYF.

The chain carries TRBV6-6 and TRBJ2-7, with 9 bases aligning to TRBD1. The germline gives CDR1 MNHNY, CDR2 SVGAGI (reference sequence). V lost 5 bases, J lost 6 bases, and 5 bases stayed unmatched. The CDR3 loop spans 13 amino acids. This CDR3 reads CASSPTGGSEQYF. The CDR3 DNA follows: TGTGCCAGCAGTCCCACAGGGGGCTCCGAGCAGTACTTC.

The rearrangement joins TRBV7-2 to TRBJ2-1; no definite D call. Germline values: CDR1 SGHTA, CDR2 FQGNSA. The CDR3 is 15 residues long. Trimming stripped 5 bases from V and 5 bases from J, with 16 bases between. CDR3 sequence reads: CASSPQRRVDNEQFF. In DNA form, the CDR3 reads TGTGCCAGCAGCCCTCAGAGGAGAGTTGACAATGAGCAGTTCTTC.

The V gene is TRBV10-3, the J gene TRBJ2-1; 9 bases fit TRBD2. Per the germline V gene, CDR1 is ENHRY and CDR2 is SYGVKD. Trimming cost V 3 bases and J 0 bases; bases outside gene matches: 3. The CDR3 spans 16 residues. CDR3 in amino acids: CAISDSGSVSYNEQFF. The CDR3 bases are TGTGCCATCAGTGATAGCGGGAGTGTCTCCTACAATGAGCAGTTCTTC.

The gene calls are TRBV19 and TRBJ1-2, with 8 bases that match TRBD1. Trimming cost V 4 bases and J 0 bases; bases outside gene matches: 7. Per the germline V gene, CDR1 is LNHDA and CDR2 is SQIVND (reference sequence). CDR3 size: 16 residues. The CDR3 here is CASSRGTGGANYGYTF. CDR3 bases: TGTGCCAGTAGTAGAGGGACAGGTGGAGCTAACTATGGCTACACCTTC.